The clone carrying this TCR beta chain showed up just a few times. The antigen remains unidentified. The data are from a study of regulatory T cells in long-lasting Graves disease. Study-wide results and caveats: Comparison showed that persistent patients shared more public clonotypes (2,741) than new patients (approximately 870).

Sequencing libraries for TCR beta were prepared with iRepertoire HTBI primers and Arm-PCR of CDR3 regions. TCRdb fed the multiplex PCR reads into MiXCR, producing one record per CDR3 protein. The repertoire holds over 350,000 distinct CDR3 sequences, with about 15% as singletons. V gave up 2 bases and J gave up 2 bases, with 14 bases separating them. The CDR3 runs 16 residues. Germline V gives CDR1 LGHDT, CDR2 YNNKEL (reference sequence). Stated time point: newly diagnosed GD, antithyroid drugs for less than 3 months. Following extraction of RNA from PBMCs, that RNA was used to make the TCR library. Separately, the same data were catalogued under a study of T cells in Graves' hyperthyroidism and ophthalmopathy.

The material was peripheral blood mononuclear cells (PBMCs), obtained at new diagnosis, from a patient treated with antithyroid drugs. This clonotype originated in a woman aged 40-49 years with Graves disease. This chain links TRBV3-1 with TRBJ2-3; a weak D match, TRBD1 (6 bases). The chain's CDR3 is CASSQQGLAFTDTQYF. In DNA, the CDR3 is TGTGCCAGCAGCCAACAGGGGCTAGCTTTCACAGATACGCAGTATTTT.